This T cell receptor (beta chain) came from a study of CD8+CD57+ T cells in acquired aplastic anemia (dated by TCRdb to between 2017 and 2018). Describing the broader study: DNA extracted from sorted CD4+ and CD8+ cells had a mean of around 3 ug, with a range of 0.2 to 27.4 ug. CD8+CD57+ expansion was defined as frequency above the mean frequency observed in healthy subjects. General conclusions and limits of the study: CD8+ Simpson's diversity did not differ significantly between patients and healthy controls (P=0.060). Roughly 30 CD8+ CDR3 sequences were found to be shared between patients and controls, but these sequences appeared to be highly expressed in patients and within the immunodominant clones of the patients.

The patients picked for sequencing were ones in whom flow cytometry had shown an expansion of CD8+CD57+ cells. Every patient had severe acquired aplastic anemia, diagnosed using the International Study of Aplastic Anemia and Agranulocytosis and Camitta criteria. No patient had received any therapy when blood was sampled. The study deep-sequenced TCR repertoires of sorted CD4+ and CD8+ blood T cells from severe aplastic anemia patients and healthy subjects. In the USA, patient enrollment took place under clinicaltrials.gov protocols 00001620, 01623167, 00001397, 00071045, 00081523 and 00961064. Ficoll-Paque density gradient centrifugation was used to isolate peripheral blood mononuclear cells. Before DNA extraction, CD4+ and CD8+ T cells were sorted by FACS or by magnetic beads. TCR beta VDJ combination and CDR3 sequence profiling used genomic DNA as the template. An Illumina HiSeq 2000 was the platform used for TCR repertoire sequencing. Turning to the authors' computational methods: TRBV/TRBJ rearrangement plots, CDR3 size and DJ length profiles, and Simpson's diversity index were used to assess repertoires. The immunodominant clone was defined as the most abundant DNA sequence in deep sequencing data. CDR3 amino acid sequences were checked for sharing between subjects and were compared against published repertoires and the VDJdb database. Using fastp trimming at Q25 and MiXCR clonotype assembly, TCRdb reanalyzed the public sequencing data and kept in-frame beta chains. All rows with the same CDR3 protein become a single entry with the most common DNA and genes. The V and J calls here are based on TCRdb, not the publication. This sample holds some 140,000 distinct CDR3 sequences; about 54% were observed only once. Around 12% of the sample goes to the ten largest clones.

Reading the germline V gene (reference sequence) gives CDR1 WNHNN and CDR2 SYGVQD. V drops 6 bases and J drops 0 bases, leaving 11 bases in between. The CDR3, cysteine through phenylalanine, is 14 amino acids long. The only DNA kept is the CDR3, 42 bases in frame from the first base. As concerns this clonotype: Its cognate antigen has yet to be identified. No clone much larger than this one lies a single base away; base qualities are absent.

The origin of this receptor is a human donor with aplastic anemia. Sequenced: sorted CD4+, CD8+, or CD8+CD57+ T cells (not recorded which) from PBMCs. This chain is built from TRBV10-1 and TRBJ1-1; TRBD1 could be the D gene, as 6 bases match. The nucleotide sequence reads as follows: TGCGCCAGCAGCGAGGGACAATTGAACACTGAAGCTTTCTTT. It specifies CASSEGQLNTEAFF.